This T cell receptor (beta chain) originates from a study of blood T cell repertoires in COVID-19. At the level of the study: Samples came from the United States, Italy and Spain, spanning acute and convalescent COVID-19.

Profiled with immunoSEQ multiplex PCR; TCRdb holds only in-frame clones, not every one. The profile shows about 130,000 clones, 70% to 90% of them singletons. The V end lost 5 bases, the J end lost 0 bases, and 13 bases lay between the germline ends. There are 15 residues in the CDR3. Germline CDR1 MNHNY, CDR2 SVGAGI (reference sequence). Source material: peripheral blood. This TCR was recovered from a man between 65 and 85 years old with active COVID-19. The rearrangement joins TRBV6-6 to TRBJ1-1, with D possibly TRBD1 on 6 matching bases. The CDR3 bases are TGTGCCAGCAGTGGTTCTACAGGGATGAACACTGAAGCTTTCTTT. Amino acids: CASSGSTGMNTEAFF.